This is a list of T cell receptor beta chains from one sample in a study of T cell responses to AZD1222 COVID-19 vaccine. The protocol was immunoSEQ multiplex PCR, while the TCRdb copy is restricted to in-frame clones and leaves out a portion. The table shows fewer than 150,000 clones, with almost 90% occurring only once. Sequencing was performed on peripheral blood, taken 28 days after the second AZD1222 dose. All receptors derive from an adult who received the AZD1222 COVID-19 vaccine. The CDR3 runs from the conserved cysteine through the conserved F or W. The order of the fields is clone size, D gene, V gene, J gene, CDR3 DNA, CDR3 protein. The D gene is left open where the match is weak. Size values are once, few and many counts, or a class for expanded clones, and some rows have none.

NA	TRBD2	TRBV7-2	TRBJ2-7	TGTGCCAGCAGCTCGGGACTAGCTGAGCAGTACTTC	CASSSGLAEQYF
NA	NA	TRBV28	TRBJ2-1	TGTGCCAGCAGTTTCTGGATAAATGAGCAGTTCTTC	CASSFWINEQFF
NA	NA	TRBV30	TRBJ1-2	TGTGCCTGGAGTGTTGGGCAGGGGTTCGGCTCGTATGGCTACACCTTC	CAWSVGQGFGSYGYTF
NA	TRBD1	TRBV5-5	TRBJ1-4	TGTGCCAGCAGCTTGACAGGGGCCAAAGGTGAAAAACTGTTTTTT	CASSLTGAKGEKLFF
NA	TRBD1	TRBV10-3	TRBJ1-6	TGTGCCATCAGTGACGTGACAGGGAATAATTCACCCCTCCACTTT	CAISDVTGNNSPLHF
NA	NA	TRBV30	TRBJ2-7	TGTGCCTGGAGTGTACCAGGGTACGGGACAAAGGGCGAGCAGTACTTC	CAWSVPGYGTKGEQYF
NA	NA	TRBV5-1	TRBJ2-1	TGCGCCAGCAGTAGGGGTTACAATGAGCAGTTCTTC	CASSRGYNEQFF
NA	NA	TRBV28	TRBJ1-4	TGTGCCAGCAGTTTTAACAGGAGAGGAACTAATGAAAAACTGTTTTTT	CASSFNRRGTNEKLFF
NA	NA	TRBV19	TRBJ1-5	TGTGCCAGTAGACAGGGACGTGCGCAGCCCCAGCATTTT	CASRQGRAQPQHF
NA	NA	TRBV19	TRBJ1-2	TGTGCCAGTAGTATATCAAGCACTAACTATGGCTACACCTTC	CASSISSTNYGYTF
once	NA	TRBV6-2/TRBV6-3	TRBJ1-5	TGTGCCAGCAGTTATAACGGCAGGGGAAGCAATCAGCCCCAGCATTTT	CASSYNGRGSNQPQHF
NA	NA	TRBV15	TRBJ1-6	TGTGCCACCAGCAGAGATTATTCACCCCTCCACTTT	CATSRDYSPLHF
NA	TRBD1	TRBV15	TRBJ1-5	TGTGCCACCAGCAGGTCGGGACAGGGCAATCAGCCCCAGCATTTT	CATSRSGQGNQPQHF
few	NA	TRBV29-1	TRBJ1-2	TGCAGCGTTGAAGATGGACAGAACTATGGCTACACCTTC	CSVEDGQNYGYTF
once	NA	TRBV6-2/TRBV6-3	TRBJ1-4	TGTGCCAGCAGTTACGGGCAGATGGCTAATGAAAAACTGTTTTTT	CASSYGQMANEKLFF
NA	NA	TRBV28	TRBJ1-5	TGTGCCAGCAGTTTGTTCAGAGTCAATCAGCCCCAGCATTTT	CASSLFRVNQPQHF
NA	NA	TRBV6-5	TRBJ1-2	TGTGCCAGCAGTTACCCGGGGGGGGTAATCTCTGGCTACACCTTC	CASSYPGGVISGYTF
NA	NA	TRBV7-8	TRBJ1-1	TGTGCCAGCAGCTTGGCGGAGGGACGGAACACTGAAGCTTTCTTT	CASSLAEGRNTEAFF
once	TRBD1	TRBV7-8	TRBJ1-4	TGTGCCAGCAGCTTAGGGACAGGGAATTTAAATGAAAAACTGTTTTTT	CASSLGTGNLNEKLFF
NA	NA	TRBV28	TRBJ1-5	TGTGCCAGCAGTTCCGGACAAGGCCGGCTGCCCCAGCATTTT	CASSSGQGRLPQHF
NA	TRBD2	TRBV10-1	TRBJ2-3	TGCGCCAGCAGTATGGGACTAGCGGGGTCCCGCCTTAGCACAGATACGCAGTATTTT	CASSMGLAGSRLSTDTQYF
NA	TRBD2	TRBV9	TRBJ2-1	TGTGCCAGCAGCGTAGGATCAGGGACTAGCGGGGCTAGCTCCTACAATGAGCAGTTCTTC	CASSVGSGTSGASSYNEQFF
once	NA	TRBV28	TRBJ1-5	TGTGCCAGCAGTTTATACCAGGACCCAATGCCCCAGCATTTT	CASSLYQDPMPQHF
NA	NA	TRBV6-5	TRBJ1-2	TGTGCCAGCAGTCGGGATTTGGCTAATGGCTACACCTTC	CASSRDLANGYTF
NA	NA	TRBV7-6	TRBJ1-2	TGTGCCAGCAGCTTAAGCATTGGCGGTGCGGATGGCTACACCTTC	CASSLSIGGADGYTF
once	TRBD1	TRBV3-1/TRBV3-2	TRBJ1-6	TGTGCCAGCAGACCGACAGGGGATAATTCACCCCTCCACTTT	CASRPTGDNSPLHF
NA	NA	TRBV18	TRBJ1-2	TGTGCCAGCTCACCCACAGCTTACTATGGCTACACCTTC	CASSPTAYYGYTF
NA	TRBD1	TRBV5-1	TRBJ1-6	TGCGCCAGCAGCTTGACTGCCGGGACAGGAAATTCACCCCTCCACTTT	CASSLTAGTGNSPLHF
NA	NA	TRBV5-1	TRBJ1-1	TGCGCCAGCAGCTTGGACGCAGGGCGTGCTGAAGCTTTCTTT	CASSLDAGRAEAFF
NA	TRBD2	TRBV6-5	TRBJ2-1	TGTGCCAGCAGTTACTCCGGGGGGAGGGAGCAGTTCTTC	CASSYSGGREQFF
NA	NA	TRBV2	TRBJ1-3	TGTGCCAGCAGCGAATCAGCCTACTCTGGAAACACCATATATTTT	CASSESAYSGNTIYF
few	NA	TRBV5-1	TRBJ1-3	TGCGCCAGCAGCTTCGGTTCCGTGACGGGAAACACCATATATTTT	CASSFGSVTGNTIYF
NA	TRBD1	TRBV19	TRBJ1-5	TGTGCCAGTAGTGACTATCGGCAGGGGGAGAATCAGCCCCAGCATTTT	CASSDYRQGENQPQHF
NA	NA	TRBV19	TRBJ2-1	TGTGCCAGTAGTGTTGACCCTTCGAACAATGAGCAGTTCTTC	CASSVDPSNNEQFF
NA	TRBD1	TRBV5-1	TRBJ1-5	TGCGCCAGCAGCTCGCAGCCCGGGACAGGTAGCAATCAGCCCCAGCATTTT	CASSSQPGTGSNQPQHF
NA	NA	TRBV7-3	TRBJ1-1	TGTGCCAGCAGCTTACACTGGAACACTGAAGCTTTCTTT	CASSLHWNTEAFF
NA	TRBD1	TRBV5-1	TRBJ1-2	TGCGCCAGCAGCTTGGTAGGGGGCCAGGGCTACACCTTC	CASSLVGGQGYTF
NA	NA	TRBV19	TRBJ1-2	TGTGCCAGTAGTCAGGGATATGGCTACACCTTC	CASSQGYGYTF
NA	NA	TRBV18	TRBJ2-5	TGTGCCAGCTCACTTAACAGGGGAGGGCAAGAGACCCAGTACTTC	CASSLNRGGQETQYF
NA	TRBD2	TRBV6-5	TRBJ2-1	TGTGCCAGCAGCAACGGGAGGCATCAAGTCAATGAGCAGTTCTTC	CASSNGRHQVNEQFF